This T cell receptor beta chain was profiled in a study of shared clonotypes between healthy human individuals (dated by TCRdb to between 2020 and 2021). Notes on the research overall: The cohort included three men and a couple of women between 18 and 49 years of age. For each donor, CD4 naive and CD4 memory were each given three plates, CD8 naive was given two plates, and CD8 memory was given one plate. Blood TCR repertoires of about five healthy adults were deeply sequenced to estimate repertoire size and the extent of clonotype sharing between individuals. Libraries were prepared and TCR repertoires were sequenced by different laboratories using diverse techniques, in order to increase sequencing depth and limit assay-specific biases. Each donor's leukapheresis produced roughly between about 0.8 and 8.9 billion PBMCs.

What the work shows at the level of the full study, not this receptor alone: Compared with non-shared clonotypes, the clonotypes found in all four sorted-subset donors had higher generation probabilities. Sampling was restricted to blood, and TCR repertoires in tissues likely differ from the TCR repertoires found in blood. About 4.5% of naive CD4, around 4% of naive CD8, around 2.3% of memory CD4, and about 0.4% of memory CD8 clonotypes were shared across a few donors. Based on pairwise subsampling, the degree of clonotype sharing among donors was expected to be affected by sequencing depth. Estimated clonotype richness was generally larger for naive than for memory subsets. Incomplete sequencing was indicated by rarefaction of sorted-subset datasets, despite the large sequencing depth. The genetic and exposure-history diversity represented was limited by the small number of donors.

For the CD8 naive samples, CD45RO-negative cells were positively selected for CCR7, yielding a CD45RA+CCR7+ population from which TemRA cells were excluded. The donors were healthy, HIV-negative adults who had no recently reported acute infections or vaccinations. Every donor was a Caucasian adult living in Nashville, Tennessee, USA. After blood collection by leukapheresis, PBMCs were isolated using Ficoll-Histopaque density gradient centrifugation and then cryopreserved in the vapor phase of liquid nitrogen. Analytical flow cytometry was used to check the purity and quantity of every magnetically sorted T cell population. Genomic DNA was isolated from every sorted fraction and measured by UV absorbance on a Nanodrop 2000c. The CDR3, from cysteine to phenylalanine, totals 17 residues. Only the CDR3 region is kept as DNA, spanning 51 bases read in frame from base 1. Reading the germline V gene (reference sequence) gives CDR1 MNHEY and CDR2 SMNVEV. Relative to germline, V is missing 4 bases and J is missing 0 bases, with 2 bases of the junction outside any gene match.

Using the deep immunoSEQ assay, multiplex PCR amplified TCR CDR3 regions from genomic DNA. Extracted genomic DNA from each cell subset was distributed evenly across all wells of several immunoSEQ 96-well plates, and each plate was treated as a replicate. For sorted subsets, about 200 ng genomic DNA, equal to tens of thousands of T cell genomes, was loaded into each replicate PCR. Purified libraries were quantified with a Qubit 3.0 fluorometer, sized on a Bioanalyzer 2100, and re-quantified with the KAPA Library Quantification kit. Every immunoSEQ 96-well plate was sequenced on a dedicated single-read 150-cycle Illumina NextSeq 550 flow cell. The original methods were these. Because the immunoSEQ output held only junctional sequences and lacked quality scores, the filtering could not match the filtering applied to full-length reads. To assign V/J genes and CDR3, sequences were annotated using PyIR, a Python wrapper for IgBLAST v1.9, with IMGT germline references. Reads were filtered out if the reads had weak V/J assignments (E-value above 1e-6), no CDR3, stop codons, out-of-frame junctions, or ambiguous translated residues. A V3J clonotype was defined by an identical inferred V gene, J gene, and CDR3 amino acid sequence. Percentage overlap between repertoires was calculated by dividing the number of shared unique clonotypes by the size of the smaller repertoire. Three approaches were used to assess repertoire richness: RTK rarefaction, the Chao1 estimator, and Recon v2.1 estimates of unobserved clonotypes. For all TCRbeta clonotypes obtained by the gDNA method from a handful of donors, generation probabilities were computed with OLGA. What TCRdb holds here is the immuneACCESS table cut down to in-frame rearrangements. Part of the clones is not present; checked against another copy, under half of the missing clones reflect an unresolved V gene, and the others are unexplained. V, J and clone size were drawn from that table, and D and trimming were deduced from the DNA. The sample data list roughly 600,000 clones, and roughly 98% of these were observed just once. Of the sample, roughly 0.29% is held by the ten largest clones.

This clone is a singleton in its sample. This receptor's antigen is unknown. The input lacks base qualities; no much larger clone sits a single base away. Here the chain combines TRBV27 and TRBJ2-1, and 14 junction bases match TRBD2. Specimen: naive CD8+ T cells sorted from blood. In the paper's terms, the cell subset or site label means: CD45RA+CCR7+. The TCR sequence derives from a man aged 25-45 years in good health. The CDR3 corresponds to CASSSGTSGSSYNEQFF. The DNA reads TGTGCCAGCAGTTCGGGGACTAGCGGGAGCTCCTACAATGAGCAGTTCTTC.